This T cell receptor beta chain is drawn from a study of cytomegalovirus exposure and HLA in healthy donors. Findings and caveats of the study: Later on, a genetic analysis was performed. It linked a missense variant in DCLRE1C with V- and J-gene trimming of TCR beta. A prior analysis recorded that most TCR beta V segments were productive about 87% or about 30% of the time.

It was with 60 Vbeta and 13 Jbeta primers that the PCR ran. Some clones are missing from TCRdb's copy, which holds only in-frame ones; the method was immunoSEQ multiplex PCR. The profile covers about 85,000 clones, with roughly 80% appearing a single time and about 2.1% taken by the ten largest. To note about this clone: No antigen is known for it.

This TCR was sampled from a boy between 10 and 17 years old in good health and CMV-seronegative. The sample consisted of PBMCs.

CDR3 region: CASSVRGDQENIQYF. The CDR3 nucleotides are TGTGCCAGCAGCGTCCGGGGAGACCAGGAAAACATTCAGTACTTC. The chain joins TRBV9 to TRBJ2-4, with TRBD2 as a possible D gene (5 bases). Per germline, CDR1 SGDLS and CDR2 YYNGEE. This CDR3 comprises 15 residues. Trimming removed 2 bases at V and 5 bases at J, with 14 bases between.